These 29 T cell receptor beta chains share one sample of origin, sequenced in a study of blood T cell repertoires in COVID-19. The assay was immunoSEQ multiplex PCR, and TCRdb's table has in-frame clones only and misses some. The sample contains 60,000 to 100,000 clones, 85% to 90% of which appear only once. The source material was peripheral blood. The receptors originated from a man between 50 and 59 years old with active COVID-19.

J is TRBJ2-1 and V is TRBV15; 7 bases line up with TRBD2. In germline, CDR1 is LNHNV, CDR2 YYDKDF (reference sequence). This CDR3 has 14 amino acids. With 0 bases clipped from V and 9 bases from J, the junction kept 5 bases outside the gene matches. CDR3: CATSRERGGREQFF. CDR3 sequence (DNA): TGTGCCACCAGCAGAGAGAGGGGAGGGCGTGAGCAGTTCTTC.

This chain connects TRBV3-1 (or the pseudogene TRBV3-2) to TRBJ1-5, with 8 bases fitting TRBD1. With V trimmed by 2 bases and J by 6 bases, 3 bases remained unmatched. The CDR3 is 14 amino acids. CDR1 LGHDT and CDR2 YNNKEL come from the germline V gene (reference sequence). CDR3 sequence: CASSQQGAGQPQHF. The CDR3 region has the DNA TGTGCCAGCAGCCAACAGGGGGCCGGTCAGCCCCAGCATTTT.

J is TRBJ2-7 and V is TRBV5-1; D remains unclear. This CDR3 has 15 amino acids. CDR1 is SGHRS, CDR2 YFSETQ, per germline. V was cut by 0 bases and J by 3 bases, with 13 bases left in between. CDR3 bases: TGCGCCAGCAGCTTGGAGTGGGCCTCCGACTACGAGCAGTACTTC. Residues: CASSLEWASDYEQYF.

The chain couples TRBV14 to TRBJ2-7; D not resolved. The V gene lost 0 bases and the J gene lost 2 bases, with 14 bases spanning the gap. The CDR3 covers 16 residues. Germline V gene sequence: CDR1 SGHDN, CDR2 FVKESK. The CDR3 region is CASSQDWNSQTYEQYF. In DNA form, the CDR3 reads TGTGCCAGCAGCCAAGACTGGAACAGCCAAACCTACGAGCAGTACTTC.

The chain carries TRBV12-3 or TRBV12-4 and TRBJ1-6; possible D gene TRBD1, 6 bases. V shed 5 bases and J shed 11 bases, with 10 bases lying between them. This CDR3 has 12 amino acids. The CDR3 coding sequence is TGTGCCAGCAGTCCGGGACACCCACCCCTCCACTTT. It encodes CASSPGHPPLHF.

V is TRBV28 and J is TRBJ2-4; TRBD2 is a possible D gene (6 bases). CDR1 and CDR2 from the germline V gene are MDHEN and SYDVKM. This CDR3 region has 13 residues. Trimming left V 7 bases short and J 5 bases short, with 12 bases between. CDR3 DNA: TGTGCCAGCACCCAGGGAGGAGAAAACATTCAGTACTTC. This codes for CASTQGGENIQYF.

This chain links TRBV4-3 with TRBJ1-6, with D tentatively TRBD1 (5 bases). The V gene's germline CDR1 is LGHNA and CDR2 YSLEER. The CDR3 consists of 15 residues. Trimming took 5 bases from V and 5 from J, leaving 13 bases between them. The CDR3 region has the DNA TGCGCCAGCAGCTACGGGACTCGTGATAATTCACCCCTCCACTTT. This translates into CASSYGTRDNSPLHF.

The chain uses TRBV28 and TRBJ2-7; TRBD2 is a possible D gene (6 bases). Per the germline V gene, CDR1 is MDHEN and CDR2 is SYDVKM. V was pared by 2 bases and J by 1 base, with 9 bases between. The CDR3 contains 14 residues. CDR3 amino acids: CASSLPGLSYEQYF. CDR3 in DNA: TGTGCCAGCAGTTTACCCGGACTATCCTACGAGCAGTACTTC.

The chain recombines TRBV6-5 with TRBJ2-2; 11 nucleotides line up with TRBD2. Germline loops: CDR1 MNHEY, CDR2 SVGAGI. This CDR3 has 15 amino acids. The ends lost 8 bases at V and 2 bases at J; junction bases unmatched: 4. CDR3 sequence: CASRLAGPNTGELFF. The CDR3 nucleotides are TGTGCCAGCCGACTAGCGGGACCTAACACCGGGGAGCTGTTTTTT.

The V and J genes are TRBV2 and TRBJ2-5, with 9 bases matching TRBD1. V shed 7 bases and J 5 bases; nucleotides not matched to a gene: 20. This CDR3 has 18 residues. Germline values: CDR1 SNHLY, CDR2 FYNNEI. CDR3 nucleotide sequence: TGTGCCAGCACCGCGGAAAACTTACAGGGGGCGGTTCGGGAGACCCAGTACTTC. Protein: CASTAENLQGAVRETQYF.

Here the CDR3 reads CASRQGAYEQYF. CDR3 sequence (DNA): TGTGCCAGCAGGCAGGGGGCTTACGAGCAGTACTTC. The J gene is TRBJ2-7, the V gene TRBV6-5; 8 positions match TRBD1. CDR1 is MNHEY and CDR2 is SVGAGI in the germline V gene. The CDR3 runs to 12 residues. The V segment lost 6 bases and the J segment 4 bases; nucleotides outside the gene matches: 2.

The V and J genes are TRBV7-2 and TRBJ2-7; D ambiguous. CDR3 size: 14 residues. Trimming stripped 1 base from V and 0 bases from J, with 7 bases between. From germline, CDR1 is SGHTA and CDR2 FQGNSA. The CDR3 DNA sequence: TGTGCCAGCAGCTTAGGTCTCAGCTCCTACGAGCAGTACTTC. It translates to CASSLGLSSYEQYF.

This rearrangement joins TRBV4-1 to TRBJ1-4; TRBD1 aligns across 8 bases. Germline CDR1 and CDR2: MGHRA and YSYEKL. The CDR3 covers 15 residues. V lost 7 bases to trimming and J lost 3 bases; unmatched junction nucleotides: 7. CDR3 nucleotide sequence: TGCGCCAGCACTACAGGGGGGGTTGCTAATGAAAAACTGTTTTTT. Its translation: CASTTGGVANEKLFF.

This clone showed up just once. This chain uses TRBV5-1 with TRBJ1-3; TRBD1 is a possible D gene (6 bases). This CDR3 is built from 17 residues. From germline, CDR1 is SGHRS and CDR2 YFSETQ. V shed 6 bases and J shed 1 base, with 20 bases lying between them. The CDR3 loop reads CASTVGGHTTSGNTIYF. The DNA for the CDR3 is TGCGCCAGCACCGTTGGGGGACACACGACTTCTGGAAACACCATATATTTT.

This clone was observed a single time. CDR3 in amino acids: CASSTRESYNEQFF. CDR3 sequence (DNA): TGTGCCAGCAGCACTAGAGAATCCTACAATGAGCAGTTCTTC. V usage is TRBV7-9 and J usage is TRBJ2-1; a possible D gene is TRBD2 (5 bases). The CDR3 runs to 14 residues. The V gene's germline CDR1 is SEHNR and CDR2 FQNEAQ (reference sequence). V was shortened by 5 bases and J by 1 base, with 9 bases between the two germline ends. Full variable domain (rest looked up from reference TRBV7-9 and TRBJ2-1): DTGVSQNPRHKITKRGQNVTFRCDPISEHNRLYWYRQTLGQGPEFLTYFQNEAQLEKSRLLSDRFSAERPKGSFSTLEIQRTEQGDSAMYLCASSTRESYNEQFFGPGTRLTVL.

The chain uses TRBV7-2 and TRBJ2-2, with a weak D call TRBD1 (6 bases). The V gene's germline CDR1 is SGHTA and CDR2 FQGNSA. This CDR3 has 14 residues. Trimming stripped 4 bases from V and 4 bases from J, with 10 bases between. CDR3 nucleotide sequence: TGTGCCAGCAGCTACGTGACAGGCACCGGGGAGCTGTTTTTT. This translates into CASSYVTGTGELFF.

The chain couples TRBV25-1 to TRBJ1-5; D not resolved. Germline CDR1 MGHDK, CDR2 SYGVNS. Trimming shortened V by 2 bases and J by 7 bases, and 15 bases separated the two germline ends. The CDR3 has 15 residues. This CDR3 is CASSEGPKPHQPQHF. For the CDR3, the DNA is TGTGCCAGCAGTGAAGGGCCCAAACCCCACCAGCCCCAGCATTTT.

This chain's CDR3 is CASSPRVGSLTPNEKLFF. In DNA, the CDR3 is TGTGCCAGCTCACCACGGGTCGGTAGTTTGACACCTAATGAAAAACTGTTTTTT. V gene TRBV18 combines with J gene TRBJ1-4; no reliable D call. V gave up 1 base and J gave up 3 bases, with 18 bases separating them. The CDR3 spans 18 residues. Germline V gene data show CDR1 as KGHSH and CDR2 as LQKENI.

The chain recombines TRBV7-9 with TRBJ2-1, with 16 bases that match TRBD2. V gave up 5 bases and J gave up 8 bases; unmatched junction bases: 6. The germline CDR1 and CDR2 sequences are SEHNR and FQNEAQ (reference sequence). The CDR3 contains 16 residues. The CDR3 is CASSGTSGGGRDEQFF. The CDR3 DNA is TGTGCCAGCAGCGGGACTAGCGGGGGGGGCAGGGATGAGCAGTTCTTC.

Only one count was recorded for this clone. V and J are TRBV3-1 (or the pseudogene TRBV3-2) and TRBJ2-3; 12 positions agree with TRBD2. V shed 4 bases, J shed 6 bases, and the junction held 2 bases outside the gene matches. Per germline, CDR1 LGHDT and CDR2 YNNKEL (reference sequence). The CDR3 has 14 amino acids. CDR3: CASSPTSGRDTQYF. CDR3 DNA sequence: TGTGCCAGCAGCCCCACTAGCGGGAGGGATACGCAGTATTTT.

V and J are TRBV6-2 or TRBV6-3 and TRBJ2-1; 9 nucleotides line up with TRBD2. Germline V gene data show CDR1 as MNHEY and CDR2 as SVGEGT. The CDR3 is 14 amino acids. J lost 9 bases, V lost 5 bases, and 8 bases had no gene match. CDR3 protein: CASSNLAGVLEQFF. CDR3 nucleotide sequence: TGTGCCAGCAGTAACTTAGCGGGGGTGCTTGAGCAGTTCTTC.

The chain carries TRBV12-3 or TRBV12-4 and TRBJ2-3, with TRBD2 matching 7 bases. This CDR3 has 13 residues. Trimming cost V 0 bases and J 7 bases; bases outside gene matches: 1. The chain's CDR3 is CASSLAGGHTQYF. The DNA of the CDR3 is TGTGCCAGCAGTTTAGCGGGAGGGCATACGCAGTATTTT.

The CDR3 protein is CASSVKGQGGELFF. CDR3 DNA: TGTGCCAGCAGTGTTAAGGGACAAGGAGGGGAGCTGTTTTTT. The genes are TRBV2 and TRBJ2-2; D is perhaps TRBD1 (6 bases). The CDR3 spans 14 residues. The germline V gene encodes CDR1 SNHLY and CDR2 FYNNEI. V lost 4 bases and J lost 8, with 14 bases in between.

V gene TRBV5-1 combines with J gene TRBJ2-5, with a tentative D call TRBD1 (5 bases). The CDR3 runs to 15 residues. In germline, CDR1 is SGHRS, CDR2 YFSETQ. Between the trimmed V and J ends, which lost 5 bases and 0 bases, there was a span of 14 bases. CDR3 coding DNA: TGCGCCAGCAGATTAGACAGAGTCTACCAAGAGACCCAGTACTTC. Protein: CASRLDRVYQETQYF.

Here the CDR3 reads CASSPQPPAPGIAYNEQFF. CDR3 sequence (DNA): TGTGCCAGCTCACCACAACCTCCAGCCCCGGGAATCGCCTACAATGAGCAGTTCTTC. The V gene is TRBV18, the J gene TRBJ2-1, with TRBD2 as a possible D gene (5 bases). CDR1 and CDR2 from the germline V gene are KGHSH and LQKENI. Trimming stripped 1 base from V and 2 bases from J, with 21 bases between. This CDR3 has 19 residues. The full variable domain, completed using reference TRBV18 and TRBJ2-1, is NAGVMQNPRHLVRRRGQEARLRCSPMKGHSHVYWYRQLPEEGLKFMVYLQKENIIDESGMPKERFSAEFPKEGPSILRIQQVVRGDSAAYFCASSPQPPAPGIAYNEQFFGPGTRLTVL.

V usage is TRBV5-4 and J usage is TRBJ2-2; 11 nucleotides agree with TRBD1. V shed 3 bases, J shed 6 bases, and the junction held 7 bases outside the gene matches. The CDR3 is made up of 16 amino acids. CDR1 is SGHNT, CDR2 YYREEE, per germline (reference sequence). The CDR3 loop is CASSSPGQGVAGELFF. CDR3 nucleotides: TGTGCCAGCAGCTCGCCGGGACAGGGGGTTGCCGGGGAGCTGTTTTTT.

This clone occurred once. The chain links TRBV7-2 to TRBJ2-1; 10 positions agree with TRBD2. Trimming took 5 bases from V and 4 from J; bases not matched to a gene: 5. The CDR3 has 15 amino acids. Germline CDR1 SGHTA, CDR2 FQGNSA. The CDR3 DNA reads as TGTGCCAGCAGCCCAGCTAGCGGGAGATACAATGAGCAGTTCTTC. This gives the protein CASSPASGRYNEQFF.

The V and J genes are TRBV28 and TRBJ2-6, with TRBD1 identical over 11 bases. Per the germline V gene, CDR1 is MDHEN and CDR2 is SYDVKM. V shed 3 bases and J 1 base; nucleotides not matched to a gene: 8. This CDR3 comprises 19 residues. The CDR3: CASSFSGQGVHSGANVLTF. DNA of the CDR3: TGTGCCAGCAGTTTCTCGGGACAGGGGGTTCATTCTGGGGCCAACGTCCTGACTTTC.

The chain joins TRBV5-6 to TRBJ2-3, with TRBD2 matching 7 bases. Germline-derived CDR1 and CDR2 are SGHDT and YYEEEE. J lost 1 base, V lost 4 bases, and 6 bases had no gene match. CDR3 length equals 15 residues. Here the CDR3 reads CASSTRLAGTDTQYF. The CDR3 bases are TGTGCCAGCAGCACCCGACTAGCCGGCACAGATACGCAGTATTTT.